The clone carrying this T cell receptor (beta chain) was detected a few times. At one of its ends the junction is not consistent with the germline gene, which may arise from a read error. This specimen comes from a study of early T cells in non-severe SARS-CoV-2 infection. TCRdb itself ran the 5' RACE reads through MiXCR, one entry per CDR3 protein. This table has 70,000 to 95,000 distinct CDR3 sequences, around 16% appearing once. The specimen sequenced was whole blood. The receptor was isolated from an adult who was a healthcare worker with PCR-confirmed SARS-CoV-2 infection or an uninfected control (not recorded which).

The CDR3 nucleotides read TGTGCCAGCAGCGTAGCAGCGACGGGGCCGGGGAGTGCCTACGAGCAGTACTTC. This encodes CASSVAATGPGSAYEQYF. The chain is built from TRBV7-8 and TRBJ2-7; tentatively, D is TRBD1 or TRBD2 (5 bases each). This CDR3 region has 18 residues. Germline V gene sequence: CDR1 SGHVS, CDR2 FQNEAQ.